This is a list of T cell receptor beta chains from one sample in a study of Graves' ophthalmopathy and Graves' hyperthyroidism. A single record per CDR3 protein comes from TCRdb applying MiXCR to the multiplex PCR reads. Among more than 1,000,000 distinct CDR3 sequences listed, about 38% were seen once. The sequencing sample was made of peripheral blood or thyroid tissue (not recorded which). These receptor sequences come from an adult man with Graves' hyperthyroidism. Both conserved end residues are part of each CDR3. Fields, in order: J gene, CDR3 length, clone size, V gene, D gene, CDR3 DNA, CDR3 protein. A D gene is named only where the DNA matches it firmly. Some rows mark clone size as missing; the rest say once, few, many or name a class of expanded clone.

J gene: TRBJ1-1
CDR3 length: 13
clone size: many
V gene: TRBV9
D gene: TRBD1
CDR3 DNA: TGTGCCAGCAGCAACGACAGGGACACTGAAGCTTTCTTT
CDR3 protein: CASSNDRDTEAFF

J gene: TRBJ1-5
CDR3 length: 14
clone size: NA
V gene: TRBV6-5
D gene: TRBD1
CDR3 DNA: TGTGCCAGCAGGGAACGACAGGGGAGTCAGCCCCAGCATTTT
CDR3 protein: CASRERQGSQPQHF

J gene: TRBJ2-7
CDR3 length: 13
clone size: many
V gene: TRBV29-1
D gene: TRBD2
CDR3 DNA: TGCAGCGTAGGGGCTAGCGGGCCCTACGAGCAGTACTTC
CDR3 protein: CSVGASGPYEQYF

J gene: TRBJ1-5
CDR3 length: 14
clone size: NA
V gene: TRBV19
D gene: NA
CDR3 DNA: TGTGCCAGTAGTATTCTGGATAGCAATCAGCCCCAGCATTTT
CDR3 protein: CASSILDSNQPQHF

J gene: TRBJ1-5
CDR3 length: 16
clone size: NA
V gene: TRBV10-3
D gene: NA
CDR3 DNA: TGTGCCATCAGTGCGATGATAGGGGTACCGAATCAGCCCCAGCATTTT
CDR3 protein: CAISAMIGVPNQPQHF

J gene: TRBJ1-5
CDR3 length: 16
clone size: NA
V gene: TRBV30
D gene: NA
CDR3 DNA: TGTGCCTGGAGCGACACGCTTCGAGGGCGAAATCAGCCCCAGCATTTT
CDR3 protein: CAWSDTLRGRNQPQHF

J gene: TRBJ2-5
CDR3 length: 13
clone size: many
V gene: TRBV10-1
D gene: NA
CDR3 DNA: TGCGCCAGCAGTGAGCTACGGGGCGGGACCCAGTACTTC
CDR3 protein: CASSELRGGTQYF

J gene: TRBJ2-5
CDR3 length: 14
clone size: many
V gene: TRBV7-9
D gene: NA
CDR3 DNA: TGTGCCAGCAGCTCCTATAAGAGGCAAGAGACCCAGTACTTC
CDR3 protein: CASSSYKRQETQYF

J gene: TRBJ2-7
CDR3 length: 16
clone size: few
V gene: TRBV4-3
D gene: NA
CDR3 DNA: TGCGCCAGCAGCAGGTTAGGGGGGGCCGCGTCCTACGAGCAGTACTTC
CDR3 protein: CASSRLGGAASYEQYF

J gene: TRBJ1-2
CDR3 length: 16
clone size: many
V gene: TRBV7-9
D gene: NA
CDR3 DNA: TGTGCCAGCAGCTTAGACCTGACAGGAGCTAACTATGGCTACACCTTC
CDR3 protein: CASSLDLTGANYGYTF

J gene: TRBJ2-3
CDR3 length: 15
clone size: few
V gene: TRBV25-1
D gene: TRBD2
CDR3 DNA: TGTGCCAGCAGTCAACGACTAGCGGGAGTGGATACGCAGTATTTT
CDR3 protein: CASSQRLAGVDTQYF

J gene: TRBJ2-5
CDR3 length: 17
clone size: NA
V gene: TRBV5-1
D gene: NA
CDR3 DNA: TGCGCCAGCAGCCAACAGGGGACTCTAGGGGGGCAAGAGACCCAGTACTTC
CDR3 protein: CASSQQGTLGGQETQYF

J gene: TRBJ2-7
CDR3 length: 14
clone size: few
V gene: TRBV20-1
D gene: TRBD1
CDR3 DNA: TGCAGTGCCATTACCGGGACAGAGGGTTACGAGCAGTACTTC
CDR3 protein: CSAITGTEGYEQYF

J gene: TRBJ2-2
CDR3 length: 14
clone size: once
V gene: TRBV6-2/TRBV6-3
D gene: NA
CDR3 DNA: TGTGCCAGCAAAGGGACAAGAAACACCGGGGAGCTGTTTTTT
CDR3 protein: CASKGTRNTGELFF

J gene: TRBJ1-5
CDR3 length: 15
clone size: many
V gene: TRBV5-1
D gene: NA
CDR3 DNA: TGCGCCAGCAGCTTGGAAGGCAGCCCGTGGCAGCCCCAGCATTTT
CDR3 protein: CASSLEGSPWQPQHF

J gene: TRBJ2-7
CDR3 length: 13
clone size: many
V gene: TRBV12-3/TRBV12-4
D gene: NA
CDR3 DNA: TGTGCCAGCAGTTTGGTACAGGGAGTCGAGCAGTACTTC
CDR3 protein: CASSLVQGVEQYF

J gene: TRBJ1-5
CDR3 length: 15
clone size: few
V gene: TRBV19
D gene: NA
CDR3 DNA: TGTGCCAGTAGTACGGGAACGGGGAGGCAAGAGACCCAGCATTTT
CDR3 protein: CASSTGTGRQETQHF